A selection of T cell receptor beta chains follows, all from one sample in a study of post-analysis software for immune sequencing data. Using its own MiXCR run on the PCR reads, TCRdb lists one record per CDR3 protein. Of fewer than 850,000 distinct CDR3 sequences listed, roughly 27% are singletons. Sequences were obtained from blood. Every receptor here comes from a girl under 18 with multiple sclerosis. Both conserved end residues are part of each CDR3. Fields, in order: J gene, V gene, clone size, D gene, CDR3 protein, CDR3 DNA. D genes are given only for firm matches. Clone size appears in some rows only: once, few, many, or a class for an expanded clone.

J gene: TRBJ2-1; V gene: TRBV6-7; clone size: -; D gene: -; CDR3 protein: CASTDKTDRDNEQFF; CDR3 DNA: TGTGCCAGCACCGACAAGACGGACAGAGACAATGAGCAGTTCTTC
J gene: TRBJ1-4; V gene: TRBV12-3/TRBV12-4; clone size: -; D gene: -; CDR3 protein: CASSRAANEKLFF; CDR3 DNA: TGTGCCAGCAGTCGTGCTGCTAATGAAAAACTGTTTTTT
J gene: TRBJ2-7; V gene: TRBV11-2; clone size: -; D gene: TRBD2; CDR3 protein: CASSFSPAGGLYEQYF; CDR3 DNA: TGTGCCAGCAGCTTCAGCCCAGCGGGAGGCCTTTACGAGCAGTACTTC
J gene: TRBJ2-7; V gene: TRBV9; clone size: few; D gene: TRBD2; CDR3 protein: CASSTGGLAGAGNEQYF; CDR3 DNA: TGTGCCAGCAGTACTGGGGGACTAGCGGGAGCCGGCAACGAGCAGTACTTC
J gene: TRBJ2-3; V gene: TRBV7-2; clone size: many; D gene: TRBD2; CDR3 protein: CASLAGREILGQYF; CDR3 DNA: TGTGCCAGCCTCGCCGGGCGGGAGATTCTGGGGCAGTATTTT
J gene: TRBJ2-5; V gene: TRBV27; clone size: -; D gene: TRBD2; CDR3 protein: CASSSRTSGTQETQYF; CDR3 DNA: TGTGCCAGCAGTTCTAGGACTAGCGGGACCCAAGAGACCCAGTACTTC
J gene: TRBJ2-7; V gene: TRBV20-1; clone size: many; D gene: -; CDR3 protein: CSARGRHPRGEQYF; CDR3 DNA: TGCAGTGCTAGAGGACGGCACCCAAGGGGGGAGCAGTACTTC
J gene: TRBJ1-2; V gene: TRBV15; clone size: -; D gene: -; CDR3 protein: CATSRDSDGGVGHTF; CDR3 DNA: TGTGCCACCAGCAGAGATTCGGACGGGGGGGTTGGCCACACCTTC
J gene: TRBJ2-5; V gene: TRBV29-1; clone size: few; D gene: -; CDR3 protein: CSVAGVETQYF; CDR3 DNA: TGCAGCGTTGCCGGGGTGGAGACCCAGTACTTC
J gene: TRBJ2-1; V gene: TRBV6-5; clone size: few; D gene: -; CDR3 protein: CASSLNSYDEQFF; CDR3 DNA: TGTGCCAGCAGTTTAAACAGTTATGATGAGCAGTTCTTC
J gene: TRBJ2-3; V gene: TRBV25-1; clone size: few; D gene: -; CDR3 protein: CASRTVTDTQYF; CDR3 DNA: TGTGCCAGCAGGACAGTCACAGATACGCAGTATTTT
J gene: TRBJ2-7; V gene: TRBV28; clone size: -; D gene: -; CDR3 protein: CASRPQSSYEQYF; CDR3 DNA: TGTGCCAGCAGGCCACAGAGTTCCTACGAGCAGTACTTC
J gene: TRBJ2-4; V gene: TRBV7-9; clone size: -; D gene: -; CDR3 protein: CASSLAVGDRYIQYF; CDR3 DNA: TGTGCCAGCAGCTTAGCGGTTGGCGACCGTTACATTCAGTACTTC
J gene: TRBJ2-3; V gene: TRBV12-3/TRBV12-4; clone size: -; D gene: TRBD2; CDR3 protein: CASSFLAGADTQYF; CDR3 DNA: TGTGCCAGCAGTTTCCTAGCGGGAGCAGATACGCAGTATTTT
J gene: TRBJ2-3; V gene: TRBV12-3/TRBV12-4; clone size: once; D gene: TRBD1; CDR3 protein: CASSRWDRGTDTQYF; CDR3 DNA: TGTGCCAGCAGTCGCTGGGACAGGGGAACAGATACGCAGTATTTT
J gene: TRBJ2-3; V gene: TRBV25-1; clone size: few; D gene: -; CDR3 protein: CASSVNRRDTDTQYF; CDR3 DNA: TGTGCCAGCAGTGTCAACAGGAGGGACACAGATACGCAGTATTTT
J gene: TRBJ2-1; V gene: TRBV28; clone size: few; D gene: TRBD2; CDR3 protein: CASSSSTPLAGGVNEQFF; CDR3 DNA: TGTGCCAGCAGTTCATCTACCCCACTAGCGGGAGGGGTCAATGAGCAGTTCTTC
J gene: TRBJ2-5; V gene: TRBV20-1; clone size: few; D gene: -; CDR3 protein: CSATNRDRSWTQYF; CDR3 DNA: TGCAGTGCCACTAACCGGGACCGATCGTGGACCCAGTACTTC
J gene: TRBJ2-5; V gene: TRBV14; clone size: -; D gene: -; CDR3 protein: CASSQEPGPFETQYF; CDR3 DNA: TGTGCCAGCAGCCAAGAGCCGGGACCTTTTGAGACCCAGTACTTC
J gene: TRBJ2-2; V gene: TRBV11-3; clone size: -; D gene: -; CDR3 protein: CASSLEGGTGELFF; CDR3 DNA: TGTGCCAGCAGCTTAGAGGGGGGCACCGGGGAGCTGTTTTTT
J gene: TRBJ2-5; V gene: TRBV6-5; clone size: -; D gene: -; CDR3 protein: CASSYSDRARGLRTQYF; CDR3 DNA: TGTGCCAGCAGTTACTCCGATCGGGCCCGTGGCCTTAGGACCCAGTACTTC
J gene: TRBJ2-1; V gene: TRBV13; clone size: few; D gene: -; CDR3 protein: CASSLVLVEAEEQFF; CDR3 DNA: TGTGCCAGCAGCTTAGTTCTCGTCGAAGCGGAGGAGCAGTTCTTC
J gene: TRBJ2-3; V gene: TRBV18; clone size: -; D gene: TRBD2; CDR3 protein: CASSPRSGDTDTQYF; CDR3 DNA: TGTGCCAGCTCACCACGGAGCGGGGACACAGATACGCAGTATTTT
J gene: TRBJ1-5; V gene: TRBV5-1; clone size: few; D gene: TRBD1; CDR3 protein: CASSLGGTENQPQHF; CDR3 DNA: TGCGCCAGCAGCTTGGGCGGGACAGAAAATCAGCCCCAGCATTTT
J gene: TRBJ2-5; V gene: TRBV20-1; clone size: many; D gene: TRBD2; CDR3 protein: CSAPTSGGYQETQYF; CDR3 DNA: TGCAGTGCACCAACTAGCGGGGGGTACCAAGAGACCCAGTACTTC
J gene: TRBJ2-5; V gene: TRBV12-3/TRBV12-4; clone size: -; D gene: TRBD2; CDR3 protein: CASTGTSGRVQETQYF; CDR3 DNA: TGTGCCAGCACCGGGACTTCGGGGAGGGTCCAAGAGACCCAGTACTTC
J gene: TRBJ2-7; V gene: TRBV20-1; clone size: few; D gene: -; CDR3 protein: CSARDSRSYNYEQYF; CDR3 DNA: TGCAGTGCTAGAGATTCCCGCTCCTACAACTACGAGCAGTACTTC
J gene: TRBJ2-7; V gene: TRBV20-1; clone size: few; D gene: TRBD2; CDR3 protein: CSAGGDLAGGPYEQYF; CDR3 DNA: TGCAGTGCGGGGGGGGACCTAGCGGGAGGACCCTACGAGCAGTACTTC
J gene: TRBJ2-6; V gene: TRBV7-2; clone size: -; D gene: -; CDR3 protein: CASSLNGGGNLWGANVLTF; CDR3 DNA: TGTGCCAGCAGCTTAAATGGTGGAGGGAATCTGTGGGGGGCCAACGTCCTGACTTTC
J gene: TRBJ2-3; V gene: TRBV4-3; clone size: few; D gene: -; CDR3 protein: CASSQDFQASAPTDTQYF; CDR3 DNA: TGCGCCAGCAGCCAAGATTTCCAGGCCTCGGCCCCCACAGATACGCAGTATTTT
J gene: TRBJ2-7; V gene: TRBV20-1; clone size: -; D gene: -; CDR3 protein: CSAPRSSYEQYF; CDR3 DNA: TGCAGTGCACCACGGAGCTCCTACGAGCAGTACTTC
J gene: TRBJ2-1; V gene: TRBV3-1; clone size: -; D gene: -; CDR3 protein: CASSQDLGQMVYNEQFF; CDR3 DNA: TGTGCCAGCAGCCAAGATCTAGGACAGATGGTTTACAATGAGCAGTTCTTC
J gene: TRBJ1-4; V gene: TRBV7-9; clone size: -; D gene: -; CDR3 protein: CASSPDSTNEKLFF; CDR3 DNA: TGTGCCAGCAGCCCCGACAGTACTAATGAAAAACTGTTTTTT
J gene: TRBJ1-5; V gene: TRBV29-1; clone size: -; D gene: TRBD1; CDR3 protein: CSVEITGEGDQPQHF; CDR3 DNA: TGCAGCGTCGAAATCACAGGGGAAGGGGATCAGCCCCAGCATTTT
J gene: TRBJ2-5; V gene: TRBV20-1; clone size: few; D gene: TRBD1; CDR3 protein: CSADRGYQETQYF; CDR3 DNA: TGCAGTGCTGACAGGGGGTACCAAGAGACCCAGTACTTC
J gene: TRBJ2-1; V gene: TRBV5-1; clone size: -; D gene: TRBD2; CDR3 protein: CASSMTSGGAHEQFF; CDR3 DNA: TGCGCCAGCAGCATGACTAGCGGGGGGGCGCATGAGCAGTTCTTC
J gene: TRBJ2-5; V gene: TRBV3-1; clone size: few; D gene: -; CDR3 protein: CASSQRSGMFQETQYF; CDR3 DNA: TGTGCCAGCAGCCAAAGATCAGGGATGTTTCAGGAGACCCAGTACTTC
J gene: TRBJ2-7; V gene: TRBV10-3; clone size: few; D gene: TRBD1; CDR3 protein: CAISESGQGGTKQYF; CDR3 DNA: TGTGCCATCAGTGAAAGCGGACAGGGGGGGACTAAGCAGTACTTC
J gene: TRBJ1-2; V gene: TRBV28; clone size: few; D gene: TRBD1; CDR3 protein: CASNKRQGLYGYTF; CDR3 DNA: TGTGCCAGCAATAAGCGACAGGGCCTCTATGGCTACACCTTC